This record covers a single TCR beta chain. Its antigen is currently unknown. CDR1 and CDR2 from the germline V gene are SGHNT and YENEEA. This CDR3 has 15 amino acids. Trimming removed 3 bases from V and 0 bases from J; junction bases left unmatched: 2. These data belong to a study of T cell responses to AZD1222 COVID-19 vaccine. Study-level points and caveats: Just a handful of AZD1222 recipients were seropositive at baseline.

Some clones are missing from TCRdb's copy, which holds only in-frame ones; the method was immunoSEQ multiplex PCR. The sample lists 130,000 or so clones; about 91% were seen once. The source is an adult who received the AZD1222 COVID-19 vaccine. The V and J genes are TRBV11-3 and TRBJ2-4; 7 positions match TRBD2. The sequences come from peripheral blood, collected 28 days after the second AZD1222 dose. The CDR3 reads CASSFGGEAKNIQYF. The CDR3 DNA sequence: TGTGCCAGCAGCTTTGGGGGGGAAGCCAAAAACATTCAGTACTTC.